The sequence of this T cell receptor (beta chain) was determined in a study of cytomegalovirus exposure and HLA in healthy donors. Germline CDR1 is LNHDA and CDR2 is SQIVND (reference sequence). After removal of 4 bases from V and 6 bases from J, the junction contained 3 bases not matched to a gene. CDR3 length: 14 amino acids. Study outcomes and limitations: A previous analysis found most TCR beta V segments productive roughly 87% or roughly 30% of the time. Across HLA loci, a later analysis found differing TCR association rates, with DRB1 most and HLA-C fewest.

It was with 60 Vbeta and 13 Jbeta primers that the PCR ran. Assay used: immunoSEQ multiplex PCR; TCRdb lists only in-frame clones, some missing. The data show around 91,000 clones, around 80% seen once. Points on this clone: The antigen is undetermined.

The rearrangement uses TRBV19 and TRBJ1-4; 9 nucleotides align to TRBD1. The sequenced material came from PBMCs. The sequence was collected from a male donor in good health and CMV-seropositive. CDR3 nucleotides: TGTGCCAGTAGTAGCGGGACAGGGCATGAAAAACTGTTTTTT. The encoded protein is CASSSGTGHEKLFF.